Many counts were recorded for the clone carrying this T cell receptor beta chain. This record belongs to a study of T-cell reconstitution after alpha-beta-depleted transplantation in children. The CDR3 runs to 18 residues. Deletions cut 2 bases from V and 3 bases from J, with 22 bases between. Per the germline V gene, CDR1 is SQVTM and CDR2 is ANQGSEA. Preparation of the TCRbeta library involved a method that used unique molecular identifiers. Each CDR3 protein is one row after TCRdb ran MiXCR on the PCR reads. Found here are some 200,000 distinct CDR3 sequences, approximately 11% of them singletons; the top ten hold 28%.

The receptor comes from a child under three years old with acute myeloid leukemia, due to receive a stem cell transplant. The V call is TRBV29-1, the J call TRBJ2-2; D not resolved. The input for sequencing was PBMCs, taken before TCRalphabeta/CD19-depleted stem cell transplant. In nucleotides, the CDR3 is TGCAGCGTTGAACTGTCCAAGTCGGTGGAGTTGCACACCGGGGAGCTGTTTTTT. Its protein product is CSVELSKSVELHTGELFF.